This T cell receptor (beta chain) appears in the sequencing data of a study of cytomegalovirus exposure and HLA in healthy donors. Findings and limits, study-wide: A few CMV-associated chains were confirmed in vitro to be specific for CMV antigens. Earlier findings revealed that most TCR beta V segments proved productive either about 87% or about 30% of the time.

Of note for this clone: Its antigen remains unknown.

J gave up 3 bases and V 3 bases, and 7 bases lay outside the gene matches. Germline V gives CDR1 MGHRA, CDR2 YSYEKL. The CDR3 sequence is 15 residues long. The study ran its PCR with 60 Vbeta and 13 Jbeta primers. Some clones are missing from TCRdb's copy, which holds only in-frame ones; the method was immunoSEQ multiplex PCR. The sample contains about 200,000 clones, around 79% of which appear only once. The sequence derives from a woman between 45 and 60 years old in good health and CMV-seronegative. The sequenced sample was PBMCs. The chain combines TRBV4-1 with TRBJ2-5; 7 positions match TRBD2. The CDR3 loop reads CASSQGGVYEETQYF. Written as DNA, the CDR3 is TGCGCCAGCAGCCAGGGGGGGGTCTACGAAGAGACCCAGTACTTC.